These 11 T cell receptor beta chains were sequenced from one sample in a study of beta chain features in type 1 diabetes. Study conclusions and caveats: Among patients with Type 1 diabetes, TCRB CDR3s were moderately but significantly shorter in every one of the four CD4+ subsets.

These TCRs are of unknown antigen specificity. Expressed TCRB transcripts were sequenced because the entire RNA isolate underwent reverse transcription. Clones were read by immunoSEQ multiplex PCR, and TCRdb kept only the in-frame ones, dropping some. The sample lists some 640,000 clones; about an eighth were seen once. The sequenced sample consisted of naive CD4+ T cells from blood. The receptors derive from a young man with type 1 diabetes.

CDR3 protein: CASTPPGGLNEKLFF. CDR3 in DNA: TGCGCCAGCACCCCCCCGGGAGGGCTTAATGAAAAACTGTTTTTT. The chain couples TRBV5-1 to TRBJ1-4; D call uncertain. Deletions cut 6 bases from V and 4 bases from J, with 16 bases between. The CDR3 has 15 residues. Per the germline V gene, CDR1 is SGHRS and CDR2 is YFSETQ.

CDR3 amino acids: CASSLGTELHTQYF. CDR3 DNA sequence: TGTGCCAGTAGTCTTGGGACTGAACTTCATACGCAGTATTTT. The gene calls are TRBV19 and TRBJ2-3, with D perhaps matching TRBD2 (6 bases). The CDR3 extends over 14 amino acids. Trimming cost V 5 bases and J 7 bases, with 16 bases left between them. CDR1 and CDR2 from the germline V gene are LNHDA and SQIVND (reference sequence).

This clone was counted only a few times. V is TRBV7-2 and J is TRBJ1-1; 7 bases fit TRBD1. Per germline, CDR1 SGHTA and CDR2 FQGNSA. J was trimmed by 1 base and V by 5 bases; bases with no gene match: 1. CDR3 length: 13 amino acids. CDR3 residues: CASSPGGNTEAFF. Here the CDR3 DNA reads TGTGCCAGCAGCCCAGGGGGGAACACTGAAGCTTTCTTT.

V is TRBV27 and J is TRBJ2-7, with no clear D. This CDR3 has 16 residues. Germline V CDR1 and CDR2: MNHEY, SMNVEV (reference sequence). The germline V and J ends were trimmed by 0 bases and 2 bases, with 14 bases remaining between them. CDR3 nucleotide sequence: TGTGCCAGCAGTTTATCGAGACTTCCTCTACCCTACGAGCAGTACTTC. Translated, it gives CASSLSRLPLPYEQYF.

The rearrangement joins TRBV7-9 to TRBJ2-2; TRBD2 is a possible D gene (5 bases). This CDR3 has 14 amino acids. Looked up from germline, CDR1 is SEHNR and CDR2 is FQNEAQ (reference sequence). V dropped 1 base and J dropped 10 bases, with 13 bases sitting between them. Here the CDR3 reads CASSLVPGLVELFF. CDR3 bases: TGTGCCAGCAGCTTAGTCCCCGGACTGGTGGAGCTGTTTTTT.

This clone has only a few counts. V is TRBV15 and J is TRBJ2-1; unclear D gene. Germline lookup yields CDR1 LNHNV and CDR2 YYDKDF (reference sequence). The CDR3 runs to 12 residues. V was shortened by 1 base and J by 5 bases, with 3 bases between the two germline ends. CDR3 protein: CATSRVNNEQFF. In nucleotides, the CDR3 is TGTGCCACCAGCAGAGTGAACAATGAGCAGTTCTTC.

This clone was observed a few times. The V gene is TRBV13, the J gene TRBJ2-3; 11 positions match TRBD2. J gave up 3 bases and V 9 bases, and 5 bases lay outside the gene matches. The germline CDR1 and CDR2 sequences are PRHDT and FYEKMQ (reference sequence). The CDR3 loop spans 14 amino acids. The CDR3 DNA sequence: TGTGCCAGTCGACTAGCGGGAAGGACAGATACGCAGTATTTT. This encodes CASRLAGRTDTQYF.

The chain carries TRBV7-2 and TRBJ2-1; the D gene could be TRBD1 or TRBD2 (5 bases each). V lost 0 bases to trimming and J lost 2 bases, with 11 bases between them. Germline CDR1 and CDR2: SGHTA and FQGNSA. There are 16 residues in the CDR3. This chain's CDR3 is CASSLAGVLAYNEQFF. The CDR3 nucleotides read TGTGCCAGCAGCTTAGCGGGGGTACTTGCCTACAATGAGCAGTTCTTC.

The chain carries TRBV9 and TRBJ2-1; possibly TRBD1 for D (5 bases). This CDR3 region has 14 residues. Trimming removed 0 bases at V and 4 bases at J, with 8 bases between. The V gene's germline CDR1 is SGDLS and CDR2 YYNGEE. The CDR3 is CASSVADSYNEQFF. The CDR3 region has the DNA TGTGCCAGCAGCGTAGCCGACAGTTACAATGAGCAGTTCTTC.

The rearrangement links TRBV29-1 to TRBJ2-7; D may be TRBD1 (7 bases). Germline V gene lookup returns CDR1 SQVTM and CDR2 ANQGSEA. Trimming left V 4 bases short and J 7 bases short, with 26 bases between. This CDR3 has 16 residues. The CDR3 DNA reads TGCAGCGTTGGCTTGATTCGGGGGACAGTCAAGGGGGAGCAGTACTTC. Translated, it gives CSVGLIRGTVKGEQYF.

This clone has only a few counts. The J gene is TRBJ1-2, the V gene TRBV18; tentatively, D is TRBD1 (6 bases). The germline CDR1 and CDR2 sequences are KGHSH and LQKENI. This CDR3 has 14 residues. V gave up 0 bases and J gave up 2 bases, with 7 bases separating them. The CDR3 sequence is CASSPPRGNYGYTF. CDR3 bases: TGTGCCAGCTCACCACCCAGGGGAAACTATGGCTACACCTTC.